This TCR beta chain is from a study of T cell changes during pregnancy in multiple sclerosis. The data were produced by immunoSEQ multiplex PCR, yet TCRdb's version contains in-frame clones alone and is incomplete. The profile shows 39,000 or so clones, 90% to 95% of them singletons. Specimen: CD8+ T cells from peripheral blood mononuclear cells, collected in the third trimester of pregnancy. The receptor's source is a female donor with multiple sclerosis, enrolled in a pregnancy study.

CDR3 region: CASSFLLAGGPLEQYF. For the CDR3, the DNA is TGTGCCAGCAGTTTCCTCCTAGCGGGAGGGCCGCTCGAGCAGTACTTC. V gene TRBV27 combines with J gene TRBJ2-7, with 12 positions matching TRBD2. Germline values: CDR1 MNHEY, CDR2 SMNVEV (reference sequence). CDR3 size: 16 residues. Trimming removed 3 bases from V and 6 bases from J; junction bases left unmatched: 9.